The 9 T cell receptor beta chains reported below all come from one sample, sequenced in a study of T cells in localized non-small cell lung cancer. Measured with immunoSEQ multiplex PCR; TCRdb has only the in-frame clones, and not every one. The repertoire holds approximately 1,600 clones, with roughly 25% as singletons. Sequencing used normal lung tissue next to the tumor, obtained before any cancer treatment. Receptors originate from a male donor older than 55 with stage II lung adenocarcinoma.

The chain has TRBV23-1 and TRBJ2-1; D is unresolved. TRBV23-1 is assigned to the ORF class and has an uncertain function. V was cut by 0 bases and J by 6 bases, with 15 bases left in between. The CDR3 has 16 amino acids. The CDR3 coding sequence is TGCGCCAGCAGTCAATCGACGAAGGGTTTTGGCAATGAGCAGTTCTTC. Translated, it gives CASSQSTKGFGNEQFF.

This clone was recorded a few times. The chain is built from TRBV23-1 and TRBJ1-1, with a tentative D call TRBD1 (6 bases). TRBV23-1 is an ORF for which the function is uncertain. This CDR3 comprises 13 residues. V was cut by 6 bases and J by 4 bases, with 12 bases left in between. CDR3 DNA: TGCGCCAGCAGCAACACAGGGATCACTGAAGCTTTCTTT. Translating it yields CASSNTGITEAFF.

The chain recombines TRBV6-8 with TRBJ2-5; 7 nucleotides align to TRBD2. This CDR3 contains 15 residues. Germline CDR1 reads MNHGY; CDR2 reads SAAAGT. After removal of 5 bases from V and 7 bases from J, the junction contained 13 bases not matched to a gene. The CDR3 region has the DNA TGTGCCAGCAGTCGGGACGTCGTCCCGGGGGGGACCCAGTACTTC. Its translation is CASSRDVVPGGTQYF.

This rearrangement joins TRBV11-3 to TRBJ2-7; 9 bases agree with TRBD2. J gave up 3 bases and V 2 bases, and 11 bases lay outside the gene matches. The V gene's germline CDR1 is SGHNT and CDR2 YENEEA. The CDR3 contains 17 residues. CDR3 sequence (DNA): TGTGCCAGCAGCTTAAAAGGCGGGGGGGCCAAACTCTACGAGCAGTACTTC. Translated, it gives CASSLKGGGAKLYEQYF.

This clone was detected only a few times. The CDR3 DNA is TGTGCCAGTAAGGAGGGCGTGACCCCAATGGAGACCCAGTACTTC. Protein sequence: CASKEGVTPMETQYF. The chain uses TRBV19 and TRBJ2-5; TRBD2 is a possible D gene (6 bases). The V gene lost 7 bases and the J gene lost 5 bases, with 20 bases spanning the gap. In germline, CDR1 is LNHDA, CDR2 SQIVND (reference sequence). This CDR3 has 15 residues. Supplemented by reference TRBV19 and TRBJ2-5, the full variable domain reads DGGITQSPKYLFRKEGQNVTLSCEQNLNHDAMYWYRQDPGQGLRLIYYSQIVNDFQKGDIAEGYSVSREKKESFPLTVTSAQKNPTAFYLCASKEGVTPMETQYFGPGTRLLVL.

This clone is judged medium-sized. This chain connects TRBV11-3 to TRBJ2-5; 8 nucleotides match TRBD2. J gave up 5 bases and V 5 bases, and 13 bases lay outside the gene matches. The CDR3 covers 16 residues. Germline lookup yields CDR1 SGHNT and CDR2 YENEEA. This CDR3 is CASSHRGRGGRETQYF. In nucleotides, the CDR3 is TGTGCCAGCAGCCATCGCGGCCGGGGGGGCCGGGAGACCCAGTACTTC. Together with reference TRBV11-3 and TRBJ2-5, the CDR3 gives the full variable domain: EAGVVQSPRYKIIEKKQPVAFWCNPISGHNTLYWYLQNLGQGPELLIRYENEEAVDDSQLPKDRFSAERLKGVDSTLKIQPAELGDSAVYLCASSHRGRGGRETQYFGPGTRLLVL.

The rearrangement links TRBV1 to TRBJ1-3. TRBV1 is an annotated pseudogene. This CDR3 is built from 17 residues. This CDR3 is CASSQVGVGDSGNTIYF. DNA of the CDR3: TGCGCCAGCAGCCAAGTGGGGGTGGGAGACTCTGGAAACACCATATATTTT.

This chain links TRBV30 with TRBJ1-2; D not certain. Trimming removed 0 bases at V and 3 bases at J, with 2 bases between. The CDR3 contains 11 residues. CDR1 is GTSNPN and CDR2 is SVGIG in the germline V gene (reference sequence). CDR3 residues: CAWSVHYGYTF. The DNA of the CDR3 is TGTGCCTGGAGTGTACACTATGGCTACACCTTC. Variable domain in full (rest from reference TRBV30 and TRBJ1-2): SQTIHQWPATLVQPVGSPLSLECTVEGTSNPNLYWYRQAAGRGLQLLFYSVGIGQISSEVPQNLSASRPQDRQFILSSKKLLLSDSGFYLCAWSVHYGYTFGSGTRLTVV.

The table lists this clone with a few counts. The chain is built from TRBV10-2 and TRBJ1-1, with 7 bases that match TRBD1. This CDR3 has 14 amino acids. J lost 3 bases, V lost 5 bases, and 6 bases had no gene match. Looked up from germline, CDR1 is WSHSY and CDR2 is SAAADI. The CDR3 DNA is TGCGCCAGCAGTCGAGGGGGCGCAGACACTGAAGCTTTCTTT. Its protein is CASSRGGADTEAFF.